This T cell receptor beta chain derives from a study of T cells in Graves' hyperthyroidism and ophthalmopathy. Study outcomes and limitations: Ophthalmopathy and stable hyperthyroidism were told apart by a 13 V-J model.

The CDR3 is made up of 15 amino acids. The V and J ends lost 5 bases and 0 bases, in that order; junction bases with no gene match: 4. Germline V lookup: CDR1 SEHNR, CDR2 FQNEAQ (reference sequence). The investigators amplified TCR beta CDR3 regions from RNA transcripts. HTBI primers were employed in a first-round RT-PCR of the TCR CDR3. Using its own MiXCR run on the multiplex PCR reads, TCRdb lists one record per CDR3 protein. The data show about 510,000 distinct CDR3 sequences, 40% to 50% seen once. As to this clonotype: The antigen remains undetermined.

The chain recombines TRBV7-9 with TRBJ1-5; 7 bases fit TRBD1. Sequenced sample: peripheral blood or thyroid tissue (not recorded which). The receptor was isolated from an adult woman with Graves' disease, either hyperthyroidism or ophthalmopathy (not recorded which). CDR3 protein: CASSGDSYSNQPQHF. The CDR3 bases are TGTGCCAGCAGCGGGGACAGCTATAGCAATCAGCCCCAGCATTTT.